Given below is one T cell receptor (beta chain) in context. This table comes from immunoSEQ multiplex PCR, and its TCRdb copy is limited to in-frame clones, with some not included. The sample includes 80,000 or so clones, about 80% of them seen just once. The data were taken from a study of radiotherapy plus CTLA-4 blockade in lung cancer. This clonotype was obtained from a human donor with non-small cell lung cancer who had stable disease on radiotherapy plus ipilimumab. This sample comprised peripheral blood, obtained from a patient treated with radiotherapy plus ipilimumab.

CDR3 residues: CASSSGPAGLAAYNEQFF. The DNA of the CDR3 is TGCGCCAGCAGCTCGGGGCCCGCGGGACTAGCGGCTTACAATGAGCAGTTCTTC. The rearrangement uses TRBV5-1 and TRBJ2-1, with 11 bases identical to TRBD2. CDR3 length equals 18 residues. Germline CDR1 reads SGHRS; CDR2 reads YFSETQ. J gave up 4 bases and V 3 bases, and 12 bases lay outside the gene matches.